Given below is one TCR beta chain in context. The target antigen is unknown. The data derive from a study of PD-1 blockade in mismatch repair-deficient tumors. The wider study: Patients had some twelve mismatch repair-deficient cancer types, all previously treated and progressing. Findings and caveats of the study: Three of seven peptides expanded clones, giving 130 to 150 unique blood TCRs.

Documented time point: roughly 11-day in vitro stimulation with candidate mutation-associated neoantigen peptide 1. TCR sequencing covered a few patients who responded to pembrolizumab. An approximately nine-day in vitro culture was run per each of several reactive peptides. Germline CDR1 SQVTM, CDR2 ANQGSEA. Trimming took off 6 bases at V and 1 base at J, with 10 bases between the two ends. The CDR3 spans 13 residues. TCRdb's copy holds only in-frame clones and misses some; the assay was immunoSEQ multiplex PCR. The sample holds around 9,600 clones; less than 90% are singletons and the top ten take about 15%.

Source: cells cultured in vitro, taken from a patient treated with pembrolizumab. The receptor was isolated from an adult with mismatch repair-deficient cancer. The rearrangement uses TRBV29-1 and TRBJ2-1; D not resolved. Here the CDR3 reads CSVESESYNEQFF. CDR3 bases: TGCAGCGTGGAAAGCGAATCCTACAATGAGCAGTTCTTC.